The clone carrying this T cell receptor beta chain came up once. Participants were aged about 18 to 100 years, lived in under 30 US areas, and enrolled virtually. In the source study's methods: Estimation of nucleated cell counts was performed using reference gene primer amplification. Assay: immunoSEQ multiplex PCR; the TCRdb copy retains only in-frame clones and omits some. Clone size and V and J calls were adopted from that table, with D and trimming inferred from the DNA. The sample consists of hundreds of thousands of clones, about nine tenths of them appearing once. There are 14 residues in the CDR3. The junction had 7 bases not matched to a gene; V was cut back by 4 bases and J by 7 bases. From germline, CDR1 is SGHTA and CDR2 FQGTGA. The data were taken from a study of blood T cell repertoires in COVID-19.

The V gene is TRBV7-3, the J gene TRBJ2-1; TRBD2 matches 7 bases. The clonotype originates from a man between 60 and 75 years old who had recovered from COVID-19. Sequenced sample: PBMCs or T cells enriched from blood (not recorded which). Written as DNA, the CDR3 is TGTGCCAGCAGCTCCTCGACTAGCTGGAATGAGCAGTTCTTC. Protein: CASSSSTSWNEQFF.